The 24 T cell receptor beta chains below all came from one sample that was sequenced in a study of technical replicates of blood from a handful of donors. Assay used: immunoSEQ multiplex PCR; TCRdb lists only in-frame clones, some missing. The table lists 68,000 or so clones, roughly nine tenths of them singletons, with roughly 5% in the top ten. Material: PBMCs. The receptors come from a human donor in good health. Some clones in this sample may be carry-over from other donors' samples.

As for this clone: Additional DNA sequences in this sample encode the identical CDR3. CDR3 DNA sequence: TGTGCCAGCAGCTTACTGTACGAGCAGTACTTC. Its translation: CASSLLYEQYF. This chain joins TRBV7-8 and TRBJ2-7, with no clear D. The CDR3 has 11 amino acids. Germline V CDR1 and CDR2: SGHVS, FQNEAQ. The germline V and J ends were trimmed by 2 bases and 4 bases, with 3 bases remaining between them.

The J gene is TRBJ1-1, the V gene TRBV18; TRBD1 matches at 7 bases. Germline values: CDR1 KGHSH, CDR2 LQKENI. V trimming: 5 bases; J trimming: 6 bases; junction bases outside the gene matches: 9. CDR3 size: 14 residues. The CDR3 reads CASSNDRVLAEAFF. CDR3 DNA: TGTGCCAGCTCAAACGACAGGGTCCTAGCTGAAGCTTTCTTT.

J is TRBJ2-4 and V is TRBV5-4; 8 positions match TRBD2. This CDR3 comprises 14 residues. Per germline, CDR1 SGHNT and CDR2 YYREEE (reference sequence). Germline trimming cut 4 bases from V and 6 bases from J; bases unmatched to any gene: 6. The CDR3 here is CASSRGGGRNIQYF. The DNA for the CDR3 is TGTGCCAGCAGCCGAGGCGGGGGGCGAAACATTCAGTACTTC. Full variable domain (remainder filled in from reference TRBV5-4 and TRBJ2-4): ETGVTQSPTHLIKTRGQQVTLRCSSQSGHNTVSWYQQALGQGPQFIFQYYREEENGRGNFPPRFSGLQFPNYSSELNVNALELDDSALYLCASSRGGGRNIQYFGAGTRLSVL.

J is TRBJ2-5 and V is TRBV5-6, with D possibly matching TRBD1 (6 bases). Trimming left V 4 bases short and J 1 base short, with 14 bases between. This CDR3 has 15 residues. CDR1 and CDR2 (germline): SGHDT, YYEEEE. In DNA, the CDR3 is TGTGCCAGCAGCGTCCAGGACAGATTCCAAGAGACCCAGTACTTC. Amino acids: CASSVQDRFQETQYF. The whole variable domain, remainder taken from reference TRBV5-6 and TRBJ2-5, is DAGVTQSPTHLIKTRGQQVTLRCSPKSGHDTVSWYQQALGQGPQFIFQYYEEEERQRGNFPDRFSGHQFPNYSSELNVNALLLGDSALYLCASSVQDRFQETQYFGPGTRLLVL.

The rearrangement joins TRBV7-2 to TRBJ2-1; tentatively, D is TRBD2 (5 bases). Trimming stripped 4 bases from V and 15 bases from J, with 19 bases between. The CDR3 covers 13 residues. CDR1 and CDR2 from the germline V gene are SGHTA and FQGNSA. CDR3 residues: CASSSANGIFLFF. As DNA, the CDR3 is TGTGCCAGCAGCTCGGCGAACGGGATCTTTCTGTTCTTC.

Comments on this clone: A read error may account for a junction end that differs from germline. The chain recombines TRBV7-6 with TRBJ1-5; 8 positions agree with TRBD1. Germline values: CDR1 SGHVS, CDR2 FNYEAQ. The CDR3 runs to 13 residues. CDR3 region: CASSEETGAPTYF. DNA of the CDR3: TGTGCCAGCAGCGAAGAGACAGGGGCTCCCACGTATTTT.

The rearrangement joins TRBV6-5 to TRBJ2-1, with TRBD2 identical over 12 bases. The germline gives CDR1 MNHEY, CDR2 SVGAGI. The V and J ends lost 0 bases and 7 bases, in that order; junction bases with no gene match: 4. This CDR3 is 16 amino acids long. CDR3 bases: TGTGCCAGCAGTTACTCGACTAGCGGGAGTCGGAATGAGCAGTTCTTC. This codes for CASSYSTSGSRNEQFF.

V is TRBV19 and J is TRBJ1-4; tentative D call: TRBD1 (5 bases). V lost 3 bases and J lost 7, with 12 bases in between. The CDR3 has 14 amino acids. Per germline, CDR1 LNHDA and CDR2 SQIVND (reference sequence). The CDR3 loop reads CASSIGGVREKLFF. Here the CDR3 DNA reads TGTGCCAGTAGTATCGGGGGGGTCCGTGAAAAACTGTTTTTT.

The CDR3 spells CASKDPGLAGEQYF. The DNA for the CDR3 is TGTGCCAGCAAAGACCCGGGACTAGCAGGGGAGCAGTACTTC. The chain is built from TRBV27 and TRBJ2-7; TRBD2 aligns across 9 bases. The CDR3 consists of 14 residues. V lost 7 bases to trimming and J lost 7 bases; unmatched junction nucleotides: 11. Germline V gene sequence: CDR1 MNHEY, CDR2 SMNVEV (reference sequence).

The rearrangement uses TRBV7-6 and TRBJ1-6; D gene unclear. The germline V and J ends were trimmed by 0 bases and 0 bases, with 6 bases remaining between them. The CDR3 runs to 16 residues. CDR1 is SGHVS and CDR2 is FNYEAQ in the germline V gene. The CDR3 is CASSLAASSYNSPLHF. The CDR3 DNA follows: TGTGCCAGCAGCTTAGCGGCTAGCTCCTATAATTCACCCCTCCACTTT. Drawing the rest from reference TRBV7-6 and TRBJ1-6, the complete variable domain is GAGVSQSPRYKVTKRGQDVALRCDPISGHVSLYWYRQALGQGPEFLTYFNYEAQQDKSGLPNDRFSAERPEGSISTLTIQRTEQRDSAMYRCASSLAASSYNSPLHFGNGTRLTVT.

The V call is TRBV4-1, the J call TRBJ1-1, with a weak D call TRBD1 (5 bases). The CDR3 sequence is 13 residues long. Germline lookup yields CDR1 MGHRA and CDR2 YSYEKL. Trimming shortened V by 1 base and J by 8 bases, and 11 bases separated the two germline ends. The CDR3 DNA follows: TGCGCCAGCAGCCAAGTCGGGACTGGCGAAGCTTTCTTT. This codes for CASSQVGTGEAFF.

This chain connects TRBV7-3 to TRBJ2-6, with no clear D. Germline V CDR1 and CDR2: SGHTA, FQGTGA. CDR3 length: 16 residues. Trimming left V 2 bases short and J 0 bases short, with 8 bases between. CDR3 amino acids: CASSLYATSGANVLTF. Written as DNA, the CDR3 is TGTGCCAGCAGCTTATACGCTACCTCTGGGGCCAACGTCCTGACTTTC. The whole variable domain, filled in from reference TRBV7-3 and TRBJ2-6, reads GAGVSQTPSNKVTEKGKYVELRCDPISGHTALYWYRQSLGQGPEFLIYFQGTGAADDSGLPNDRFFAVRPEGSVSTLKIQRTERGDSAVYLCASSLYATSGANVLTFGAGSRLTVL.

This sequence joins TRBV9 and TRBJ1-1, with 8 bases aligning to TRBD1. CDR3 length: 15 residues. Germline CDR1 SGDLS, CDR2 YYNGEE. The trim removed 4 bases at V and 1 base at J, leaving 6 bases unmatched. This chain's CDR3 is CASSPKQGGNTEAFF. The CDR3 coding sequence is TGTGCCAGCAGCCCGAAACAGGGGGGGAACACTGAAGCTTTCTTT.

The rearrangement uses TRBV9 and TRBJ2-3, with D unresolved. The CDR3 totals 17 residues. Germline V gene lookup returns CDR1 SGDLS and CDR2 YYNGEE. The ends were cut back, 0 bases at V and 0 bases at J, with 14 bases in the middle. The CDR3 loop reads CASSVAPPGSSTDTQYF. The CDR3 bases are TGTGCCAGCAGCGTAGCGCCCCCCGGGTCTAGCACAGATACGCAGTATTTT.

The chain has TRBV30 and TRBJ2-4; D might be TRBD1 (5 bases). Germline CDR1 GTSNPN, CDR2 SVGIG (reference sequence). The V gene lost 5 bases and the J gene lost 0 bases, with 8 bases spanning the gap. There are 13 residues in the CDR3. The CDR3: CAWDRGAKNIQYF. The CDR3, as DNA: TGTGCCTGGGACAGAGGAGCCAAAAACATTCAGTACTTC.

CDR3 in DNA: TGTGCCAGCAGGGGCCGACTAGGGCCTGCGACAGATACGCAGTATTTT. As protein: CASRGRLGPATDTQYF. The chain joins TRBV7-9 to TRBJ2-3; the D gene is possibly TRBD2 (6 bases). In germline, CDR1 is SEHNR, CDR2 FQNEAQ (reference sequence). The V end was cut by 6 bases, the J end by 3 bases, with 19 bases between. The CDR3 loop spans 16 amino acids.

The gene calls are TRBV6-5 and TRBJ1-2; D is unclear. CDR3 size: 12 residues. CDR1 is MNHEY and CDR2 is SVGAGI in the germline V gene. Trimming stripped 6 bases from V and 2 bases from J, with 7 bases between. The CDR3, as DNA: TGTGCCAGCAGAACACAGAACTATGGCTACACCTTC. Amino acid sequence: CASRTQNYGYTF.

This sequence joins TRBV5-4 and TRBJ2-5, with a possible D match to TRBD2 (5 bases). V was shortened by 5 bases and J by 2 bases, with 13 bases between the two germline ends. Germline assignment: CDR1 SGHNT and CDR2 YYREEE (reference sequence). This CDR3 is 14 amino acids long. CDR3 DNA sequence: TGTGCCAGCAGGTTAAGAGGGTCTCAAGAGACCCAGTACTTC. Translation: CASRLRGSQETQYF. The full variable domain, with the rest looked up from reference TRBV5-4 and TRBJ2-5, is ETGVTQSPTHLIKTRGQQVTLRCSSQSGHNTVSWYQQALGQGPQFIFQYYREEENGRGNFPPRFSGLQFPNYSSELNVNALELDDSALYLCASRLRGSQETQYFGPGTRLLVL.

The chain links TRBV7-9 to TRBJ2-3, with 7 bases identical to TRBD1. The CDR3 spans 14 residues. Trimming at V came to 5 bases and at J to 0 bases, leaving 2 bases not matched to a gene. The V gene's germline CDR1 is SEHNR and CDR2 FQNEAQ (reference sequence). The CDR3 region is CASSPDRSTDTQYF. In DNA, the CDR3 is TGTGCCAGCAGCCCGGACAGGAGCACAGATACGCAGTATTTT. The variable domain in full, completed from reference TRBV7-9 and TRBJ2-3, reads DTGVSQNPRHKITKRGQNVTFRCDPISEHNRLYWYRQTLGQGPEFLTYFQNEAQLEKSRLLSDRFSAERPKGSFSTLEIQRTEQGDSAMYLCASSPDRSTDTQYFGPGTRLTVL.

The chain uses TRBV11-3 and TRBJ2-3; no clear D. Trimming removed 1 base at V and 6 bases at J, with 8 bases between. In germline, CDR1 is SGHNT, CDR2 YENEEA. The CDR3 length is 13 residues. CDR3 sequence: CASSLGAPDTQYF. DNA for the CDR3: TGTGCCAGCAGCTTAGGAGCCCCCGATACGCAGTATTTT.

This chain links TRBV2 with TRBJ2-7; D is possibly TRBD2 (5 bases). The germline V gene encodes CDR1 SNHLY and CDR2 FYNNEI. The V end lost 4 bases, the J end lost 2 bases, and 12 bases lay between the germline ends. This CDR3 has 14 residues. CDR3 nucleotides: TGTGCCAGCAGTGGGGTAGCGCGACCCTACGAGCAGTACTTC. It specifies CASSGVARPYEQYF.

This CDR3 reads CASSPPWTGGDYGYTF. The DNA for the CDR3 is TGCGCCAGCAGCCCACCGTGGACAGGGGGTGACTATGGCTACACCTTC. The rearrangement links TRBV4-3 to TRBJ1-2; TRBD1 matches at 10 bases. The CDR3 sequence is 16 residues long. Trimming cost V 4 bases and J 3 bases; bases outside gene matches: 8. CDR1 and CDR2 from the germline V gene are LGHNA and YSLEER.

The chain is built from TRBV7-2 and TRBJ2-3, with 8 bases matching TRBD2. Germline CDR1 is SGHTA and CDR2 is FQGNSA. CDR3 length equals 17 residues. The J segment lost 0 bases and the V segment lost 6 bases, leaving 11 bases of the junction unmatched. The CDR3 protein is CASRNLAGGPSTDTQYF. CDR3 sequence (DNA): TGTGCCAGCAGGAACCTAGCGGGTGGGCCTAGCACAGATACGCAGTATTTT.

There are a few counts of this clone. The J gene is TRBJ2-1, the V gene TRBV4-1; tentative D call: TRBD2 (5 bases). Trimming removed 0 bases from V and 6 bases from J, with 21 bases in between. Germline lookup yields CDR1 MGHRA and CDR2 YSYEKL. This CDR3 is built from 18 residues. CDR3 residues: CASSQDPASRGRVNEQFF. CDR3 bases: TGCGCCAGCAGCCAAGATCCAGCTAGCCGAGGTAGGGTCAATGAGCAGTTCTTC.